These 23 T cell receptor beta chains share one sample of origin, sequenced in a study of T cells in Graves' hyperthyroidism and ophthalmopathy. Template material for amplifying TCR beta CDR3 regions consisted of RNA transcripts. HTBI primers were the set used in a first-round RT-PCR of the TCR CDR3. TCRdb ran MiXCR on the multiplex PCR reads and lists one entry per CDR3 protein. The table shows around 500,000 distinct CDR3 sequences, with over 13% occurring only once. Sample: blood. All receptors come from a young woman with Graves' hyperthyroidism.

This clonotype was recorded at least ten times. The V gene is TRBV29-1, the J gene TRBJ1-3; no clear D gene. This CDR3 comprises 13 residues. Per the germline V gene, CDR1 is SQVTM and CDR2 is ANQGSEA. V was trimmed by 1 base and J by 4 bases, leaving 8 bases between them. The CDR3: CSVEGVGGNTIYF. Here the CDR3 DNA reads TGCAGCGTTGAAGGGGTCGGGGGAAACACCATATATTTT. The whole variable domain, remainder taken from reference TRBV29-1 and TRBJ1-3, is SAVISQKPSRDICQRGTSLTIQCQVDSQVTMMFWYRQQPGQSLTLIATANQGSEATYESGFVIDKFPISRPNLTFSTLTVSNMSPEDSSIYLCSVEGVGGNTIYFGEGSWLTVV.

This clonotype was counted at least ten times. This rearrangement joins TRBV24-1 to TRBJ2-2, with 7 bases aligning to TRBD1. Germline-derived CDR1 and CDR2 are KGHDR and SFDVKD. V shed 7 bases and J 0 bases; nucleotides not matched to a gene: 7. The CDR3 has 16 residues. The CDR3 nucleotides read TGTGCCACCAGCGGACCTGGGACAGCGAACACCGGGGAGCTGTTTTTT. Its translation: CATSGPGTANTGELFF.

Note on this clonotype: This may stem from a read error, because a much larger clone lies one nucleotide away. The chain joins TRBV7-9 to TRBJ1-2; TRBD1 is a possible D gene (5 bases). This CDR3 is built from 15 residues. Germline CDR1 SEHNR, CDR2 FQNEAQ (reference sequence). The CDR3: CSSSLAPGTGYGYTF. The CDR3, as DNA: TGTTCCAGCAGCTTAGCACCGGGGACGGGCTATGGCTACACCTTC.

The table lists this clonotype with a few counts. The CDR3 is CASSLGQYQGETQYF. CDR3 DNA: TGTGCCAGCAGTTTAGGGCAGTATCAAGGAGAGACCCAGTACTTC. The chain employs TRBV12-3 or TRBV12-4 and TRBJ2-5; unclear D gene. Trimming removed 1 base at V and 4 bases at J, with 13 bases between. This CDR3 has 15 residues.

This clonotype was counted between two and nine times. J is TRBJ2-1 and V is TRBV6-5; 9 positions agree with TRBD2. Germline V CDR1 and CDR2: MNHEY, SVGAGI. After removal of 2 bases from V and 0 bases from J, the junction contained 5 bases not matched to a gene. The CDR3 sequence is 17 residues long. The CDR3 DNA is TGTGCCAGCAGTTACGAGGCTAGCGGGACCTCCTACAATGAGCAGTTCTTC. Translating it yields CASSYEASGTSYNEQFF.

The chain links TRBV30 to TRBJ1-2; 7 positions match TRBD1. The CDR3 sequence is 14 residues long. CDR1 GTSNPN and CDR2 SVGIG come from the germline V gene (reference sequence). J lost 4 bases, V lost 5 bases, and 10 bases had no gene match. CDR3 region: CAWGDWAGGYGYTF. The CDR3 DNA sequence: TGTGCCTGGGGGGATTGGGCAGGGGGCTATGGCTACACCTTC.

V is TRBV11-3 and J is TRBJ2-1; tentative D call: TRBD2 (6 bases). Trimming left V 5 bases short and J 7 bases short, with 18 bases between. Germline values: CDR1 SGHNT, CDR2 YENEEA. The CDR3 runs 15 residues. CDR3 in amino acids: CASSHVMGGSNEQFF. CDR3 nucleotides: TGTGCCAGCAGCCACGTGATGGGAGGCAGTAATGAGCAGTTCTTC.

Remarks on this clonotype: Compared with germline, one end of the junction differs, possibly owing to a read error. This rearrangement joins TRBV15 to TRBJ2-1; D remains unclear. CDR3 size: 14 residues. From germline, CDR1 is LNHNV and CDR2 YYDKDF (reference sequence). The CDR3 DNA is TGTGCCACCAGCGGAGACCCTTTGATGGGTGAGCAGTTCTTC. The encoded protein is CATSGDPLMGEQFF. The whole variable domain, filled in from reference TRBV15 and TRBJ2-1, reads DAMVIQNPRYQVTQFGKPVTLSCSQTLNHNVMYWYQQKSSQAPKLLFHYYDKDFNNEADTPDNFQSRRPNTSFCFLDIRSPGLGDTAMYLCATSGDPLMGEQFFGPGTRLTVL.

The rearrangement links TRBV5-1 to TRBJ2-1, with 7 bases lining up with TRBD2. Germline-derived CDR1 and CDR2 are SGHRS and YFSETQ. CDR3 length: 15 residues. V gave up 0 bases and J gave up 5 bases; unmatched junction bases: 5. This CDR3 is CASSLGLADNNEQFF. Written as DNA, the CDR3 is TGCGCCAGCAGCTTGGGGCTAGCGGATAACAATGAGCAGTTCTTC. Looking up the rest from reference TRBV5-1 and TRBJ2-1 gives the full variable domain: KAGVTQTPRYLIKTRGQQVTLSCSPISGHRSVSWYQQTPGQGLQFLFEYFSETQRNKGNFPGRFSGRQFSNSRSEMNVSTLELGDSALYLCASSLGLADNNEQFFGPGTRLTVL.

This clonotype was seen repeatedly, ten times or more. The genes are TRBV30 and TRBJ1-3, with TRBD1 identical over 8 bases. The CDR3 spans 15 residues. Germline lookup yields CDR1 GTSNPN and CDR2 SVGIG (reference sequence). V was pared by 3 bases and J by 3 bases, with 7 bases of the junction left unmatched. The CDR3 DNA follows: TGTGCCTGGAGGGGGCAGGGGGCTTATGGAAACACCATATATTTT. This sequence encodes CAWRGQGAYGNTIYF.

This clonotype was seen many times. The chain couples TRBV12-3 or TRBV12-4 to TRBJ1-4; no firm D call. The CDR3 is 14 residues long. With 6 bases removed from V and 0 bases from J, the gap between germline ends came to 8 bases. The chain's CDR3 is CASRNTATNEKLFF. The DNA of the CDR3 is TGTGCCAGCAGAAACACCGCAACTAATGAAAAACTGTTTTTT.

This clonotype showed up many times. The chain is built from TRBV6-1 and TRBJ1-5, with 9 nucleotides matching TRBD1. This CDR3 contains 16 residues. The germline gives CDR1 MNHNS, CDR2 SASEGT. With 3 bases clipped from V and 1 base from J, the junction kept 4 bases outside the gene matches. The CDR3 DNA is TGTGCCAGCAGTGATCCGGGACAGGGAAGCAATCAGCCCCAGCATTTT. Translating gives CASSDPGQGSNQPQHF.

This clonotype was observed at least ten times. This chain links TRBV4-1 with TRBJ2-5; D is possibly TRBD2 (5 bases). V was trimmed by 0 bases and J by 6 bases, leaving 14 bases between them. There are 15 residues in the CDR3. Germline V gives CDR1 MGHRA, CDR2 YSYEKL. The CDR3 nucleotides read TGCGCCAGCAGCCAAGAAGAGGGTGCGCGGAAGACCCAGTACTTC. Residues: CASSQEEGARKTQYF.

This rearrangement joins TRBV4-2 to TRBJ2-1; 15 nucleotides align to TRBD2. Germline V gene sequence: CDR1 LGHNA, CDR2 YNFKEQ. The CDR3 has 19 residues. J gave up 8 bases and V 0 bases, and 11 bases lay outside the gene matches. CDR3 bases: TGTGCCAGCAGCCAAGATGTTGGGCAAGGACTAGCGGGAGGGGATGAGCAGTTCTTC. It translates to CASSQDVGQGLAGGDEQFF.

The sample holds a few counts of this clonotype. V is TRBV5-1 and J is TRBJ2-1; 14 bases fit TRBD2. The CDR3 is 16 residues long. The ends lost 4 bases at V and 2 bases at J; junction bases unmatched: 2. Germline values: CDR1 SGHRS, CDR2 YFSETQ. This CDR3 is CASSPGLAGAYNEQFF. In DNA form, the CDR3 reads TGCGCCAGCAGCCCGGGACTAGCGGGAGCCTACAATGAGCAGTTCTTC.

This chain uses TRBV3-1 with TRBJ1-2; tentatively, D is TRBD1 (5 bases). Deletions cut 7 bases from V and 9 bases from J, with 15 bases between. The length of the CDR3 is 12 residues. Germline values: CDR1 LGHDT, CDR2 YNNKEL (reference sequence). The CDR3: CASITRGGSYTF. The CDR3 DNA reads as TGTGCCAGCATCACGCGGGGGGGGAGCTACACCTTC.

This clonotype was detected many times. This chain joins TRBV12-3 or TRBV12-4 and TRBJ2-1, with TRBD2 matching 7 bases. After removal of 2 bases from V and 5 bases from J, the junction contained 3 bases not matched to a gene. There are 14 residues in the CDR3. This CDR3 is CASSLPSGHNEQFF. In nucleotides, the CDR3 is TGTGCCAGCAGTTTACCTAGCGGTCACAATGAGCAGTTCTTC.

This clonotype was detected a few times. V and J are TRBV7-9 and TRBJ1-5; the match to TRBD1 covers 7 bases. From germline, CDR1 is SEHNR and CDR2 FQNEAQ (reference sequence). Trimming at V came to 6 bases and at J to 3 bases, leaving 8 bases not matched to a gene. The CDR3 runs to 15 residues. CDR3 DNA sequence: TGTGCCAGCAGGAAAGGGACAGACAACAATCAGCCCCAGCATTTT. This encodes CASRKGTDNNQPQHF.

V gene TRBV29-1 combines with J gene TRBJ1-1; D is undetermined. Germline CDR1 SQVTM, CDR2 ANQGSEA. The CDR3 is 11 amino acids. V lost 8 bases and J lost 6, with 13 bases in between. Here the CDR3 DNA reads TGCAGCCCGTACAGTGGACCTGAAGCTTTCTTT. Its protein is CSPYSGPEAFF.

The gene calls are TRBV30 and TRBJ2-1; TRBD2 agrees at 10 bases. The germline V gene has CDR1 GTSNPN and CDR2 SVGIG (reference sequence). Trimming took 2 bases from V and 6 from J; bases not matched to a gene: 7. The CDR3 is 15 residues long. The CDR3 DNA follows: TGTGCCTGGAGTCAATGGCTAGCGGGAGCCAATGAGCAGTTCTTC. Translated, it gives CAWSQWLAGANEQFF.

A note on this clonotype: It may be a read error: a sequence one base away is much more abundant. The chain uses TRBV2 and TRBJ1-2, with D uncertain. CDR3 length: 12 residues. Germline V gene lookup returns CDR1 SNHLY and CDR2 FYNNEI. CDR3 nucleotides: TGTGCCAGCAGTGAACGGAACTATGACTACACCTTC. It encodes CASSERNYDYTF.

This clonotype was counted at least ten times. The chain employs TRBV2 and TRBJ1-2, with 9 bases fitting TRBD1. The CDR3 length is 14 residues. The germline V gene encodes CDR1 SNHLY and CDR2 FYNNEI. Trimming at V came to 7 bases and at J to 1 base, leaving 4 bases not matched to a gene. CDR3 loop: CASTGQGRNYGYTF. In DNA form, the CDR3 reads TGTGCCAGCACCGGACAGGGGCGTAACTATGGCTACACCTTC.

This clonotype came up a few times. The chain joins TRBV7-2 to TRBJ2-1, with TRBD2 identical over 8 bases. J was trimmed by 4 bases and V by 3 bases; bases with no gene match: 5. This CDR3 has 15 amino acids. Germline V lookup: CDR1 SGHTA, CDR2 FQGNSA. CDR3 sequence reads: CASSFSGGLYNEQFF. In DNA form, the CDR3 reads TGTGCCAGCAGCTTCAGCGGGGGCCTTTACAATGAGCAGTTCTTC.